The entry below describes one T cell receptor beta chain. Its antigen is not yet known. Base quality data are lacking; no much larger clone is found one base away. The sample originates from a study of shared clonotypes between healthy human individuals (dated by TCRdb to the early 2020s). In the study overall: Three men and a couple of women, aged 18 to 49 years, made up the cohort. To estimate repertoire size and how much clonotype sharing occurs between individuals, the study deeply sequenced the blood TCR repertoires of about five healthy adults. Leukapheresis yielded between about 0.94 and 9 billion PBMCs per donor. Libraries were prepared and TCR repertoires were sequenced by different laboratories using diverse techniques, in order to increase sequencing depth and limit assay-specific biases. For each donor, three plates each were used for CD4 naive and CD4 memory, two plates were used for CD8 naive, and one plate was used for CD8 memory. General conclusions and limits of the study: Rarefaction of sorted-subset datasets indicated incomplete sequencing despite the large sequencing depth. Sampling was restricted to blood, and TCR repertoires in tissues likely differ from the TCR repertoires found in blood. Pairwise subsampling indicated that sequencing depth was expected to affect the degree of clonotype sharing among donors. Naive subsets generally had larger estimated clonotype richness than memory subsets did. About 5% of naive CD4, 3.5% of naive CD8, approximately 2% of memory CD4, and about 0.4% of memory CD8 clonotypes were shared across four donors. The genetic and exposure-history diversity represented was limited by the small number of donors. Higher generation probabilities were observed for clonotypes shared by all four sorted-subset donors than for non-shared clonotypes.

Healthy HIV-negative adults with no recently reported acute infections or vaccinations were included as donors. Every donor was a Caucasian adult living in Nashville, Tennessee, USA. CD4+ T cells were enriched by magnetic negative selection, after which naive cells were positively selected on CD45RA and the negative fraction was taken as the memory subset. After blood collection by leukapheresis, PBMCs were isolated using Ficoll-Histopaque density gradient centrifugation and then cryopreserved in the vapor phase of liquid nitrogen. Analytical flow cytometry was used to check the purity and quantity of each magnetically sorted T cell population. From each sorted fraction, genomic DNA was isolated and quantified by UV absorbance on a Nanodrop 2000c. TCR CDR3 regions were amplified from genomic DNA by multiplex PCR using the deep immunoSEQ assay. Genomic DNA extracted from each cell subset was distributed evenly over all wells of several immunoSEQ 96-well plates, and each plate served as one replicate. For sorted subsets, around 0.2 ug of genomic DNA, equivalent to tens of thousands of T cell genomes, went into each replicate PCR. Purified libraries were quantified with a Qubit 3.0 fluorometer, sized on a Bioanalyzer 2100, and re-quantified with the KAPA Library Quantification kit. A separate single-read 150-cycle Illumina NextSeq 550 flow cell was used to sequence each immunoSEQ 96-well plate. The published analysis was carried out like this. Because the immunoSEQ output included only junctional sequences and no quality scores, the filtering could not be the same as the filtering used for full-length reads. To assign V/J genes and CDR3, sequences were annotated against IMGT germline references using PyIR, a Python wrapper for IgBLAST v1.9. Reads were removed for weak V/J assignments (E-value above 1e-6), missing CDR3, stop codons, out-of-frame junctions, or ambiguous translated residues. A V3J clonotype was defined by an identical inferred V gene, J gene, and CDR3 amino acid sequence. To compute the percentage overlap between repertoires, the number of shared unique clonotypes was divided by the size of the smaller repertoire. Three approaches were used to assess repertoire richness: RTK rarefaction, the Chao1 estimator, and Recon v2.1 estimates of unobserved clonotypes. Generation probabilities were computed with OLGA for all TCRbeta clonotypes obtained by the gDNA method from four donors. TCRdb took this table from immuneACCESS and kept in-frame rearrangements with V and J called. Such tables lack part of the clones; where checked against another copy, unresolved V genes explain under half of the gap, and the rest is unexplained. V, J and clone size were drawn from that table, and D and trimming were deduced from the DNA. The sample yields 2 million to 3 million clones; about 92% were counted once. Around 0.14% of the sample is in the top ten clones.

The V and J ends are trimmed by 7 bases and 8 bases, leaving 18 bases between them. The cysteine opens and the phenylalanine closes a CDR3 of 13 amino acids. Only the CDR3 portion is preserved as DNA: 39 bases, with reading frame beginning at the first base. Taken from the germline V gene, the CDR1 and CDR2 loops are SGHRS and YFSETQ. Sequenced input: naive CD4+ T cells sorted from blood. In light of the paper, this sample's cell subset or site label describes: CD45RA+ positively selected. The clonotype comes from a man aged 18 to 29 in good health. The chain joins TRBV5-1 to TRBJ1-2; the D gene cannot be named for sure. The nucleotide sequence reads as follows: TGCGCCAGCCGGAATAGAACGTCGAGCGGCTACACCTTC. It is translated as CASRNRTSSGYTF. Joined to the reference TRBV5-1 and TRBJ1-2 proteins, this CDR3 gives the full variable domain: KAGVTQTPRYLIKTRGQQVTLSCSPISGHRSVSWYQQTPGQGLQFLFEYFSETQRNKGNFPGRFSGRQFSNSRSEMNVSTLELGDSALYLCASRNRTSSGYTFGSGTRLTVV.